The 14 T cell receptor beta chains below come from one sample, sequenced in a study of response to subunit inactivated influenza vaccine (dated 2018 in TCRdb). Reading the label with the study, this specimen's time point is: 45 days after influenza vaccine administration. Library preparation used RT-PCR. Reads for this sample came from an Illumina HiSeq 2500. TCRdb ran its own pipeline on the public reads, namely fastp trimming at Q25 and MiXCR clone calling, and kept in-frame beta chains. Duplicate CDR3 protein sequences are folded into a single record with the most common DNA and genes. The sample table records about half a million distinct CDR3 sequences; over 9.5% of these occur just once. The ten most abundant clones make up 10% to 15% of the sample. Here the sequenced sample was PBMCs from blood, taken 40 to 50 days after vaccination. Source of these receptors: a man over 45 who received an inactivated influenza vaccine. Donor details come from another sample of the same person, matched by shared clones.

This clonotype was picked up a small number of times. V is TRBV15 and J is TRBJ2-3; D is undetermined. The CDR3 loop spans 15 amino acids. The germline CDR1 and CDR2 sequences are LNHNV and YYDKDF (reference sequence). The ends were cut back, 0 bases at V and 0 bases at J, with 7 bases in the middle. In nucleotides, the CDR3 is TGTGCCACCAGCAGAGAAACCCTAAGCACAGATACGCAGTATTTT. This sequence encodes CATSRETLSTDTQYF.

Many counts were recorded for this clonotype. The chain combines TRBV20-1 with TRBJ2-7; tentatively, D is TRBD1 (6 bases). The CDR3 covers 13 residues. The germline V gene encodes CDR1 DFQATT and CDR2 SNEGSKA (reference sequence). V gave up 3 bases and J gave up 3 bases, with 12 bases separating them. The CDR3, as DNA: TGCAGTGCTAGGTCTCAGGGGCTCTACGAGCAGTACTTC. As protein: CSARSQGLYEQYF.

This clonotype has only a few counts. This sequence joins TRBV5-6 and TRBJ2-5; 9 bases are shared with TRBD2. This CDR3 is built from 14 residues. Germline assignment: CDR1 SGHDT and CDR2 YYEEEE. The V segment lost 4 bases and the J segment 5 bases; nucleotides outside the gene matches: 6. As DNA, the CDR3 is TGTGCCAGCAGCGGTAGCGGGAGCCCCGAGACCCAGTACTTC. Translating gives CASSGSGSPETQYF.

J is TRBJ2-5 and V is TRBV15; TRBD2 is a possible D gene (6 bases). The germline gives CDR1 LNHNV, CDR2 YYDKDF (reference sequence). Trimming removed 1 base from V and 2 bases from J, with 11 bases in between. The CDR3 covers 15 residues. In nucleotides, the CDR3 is TGTGCCACCAGCAGAGGTCGTGGGGGGCAAGAGACCCAGTACTTC. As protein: CATSRGRGGQETQYF.

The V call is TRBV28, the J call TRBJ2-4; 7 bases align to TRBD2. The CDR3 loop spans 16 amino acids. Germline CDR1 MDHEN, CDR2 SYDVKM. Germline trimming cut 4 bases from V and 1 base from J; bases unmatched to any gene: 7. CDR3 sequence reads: CASSSEYGGAKNIQYF. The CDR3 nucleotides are TGTGCCAGCAGTTCTGAATACGGGGGGGCCAAAAACATTCAGTACTTC.

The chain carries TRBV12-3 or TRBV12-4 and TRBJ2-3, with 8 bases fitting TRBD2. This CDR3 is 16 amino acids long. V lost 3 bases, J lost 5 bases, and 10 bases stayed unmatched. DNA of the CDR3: TGTGCCAGCAGTTTGACCGCGGGAGGATGGAAAGATACGCAGTATTTT. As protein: CASSLTAGGWKDTQYF.

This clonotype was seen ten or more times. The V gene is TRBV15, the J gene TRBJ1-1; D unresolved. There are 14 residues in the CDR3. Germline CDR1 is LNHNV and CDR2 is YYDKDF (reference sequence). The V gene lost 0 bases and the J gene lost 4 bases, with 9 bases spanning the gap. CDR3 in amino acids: CATSRDPGITEAFF. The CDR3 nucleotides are TGTGCCACCAGCAGAGATCCTGGGATCACTGAAGCTTTCTTT.

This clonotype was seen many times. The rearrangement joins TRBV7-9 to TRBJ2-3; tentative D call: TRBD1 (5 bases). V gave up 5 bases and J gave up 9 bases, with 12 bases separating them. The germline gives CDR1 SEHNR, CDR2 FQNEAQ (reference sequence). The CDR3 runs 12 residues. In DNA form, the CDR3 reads TGTGCCAGCAGCACGCAACCAGGGACGCAGTATTTT. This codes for CASSTQPGTQYF.

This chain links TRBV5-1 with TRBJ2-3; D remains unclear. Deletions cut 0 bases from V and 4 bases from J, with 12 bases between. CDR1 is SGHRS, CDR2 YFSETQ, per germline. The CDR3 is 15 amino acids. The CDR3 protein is CASSLDFSEADTQYF. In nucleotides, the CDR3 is TGCGCCAGCAGCTTGGATTTTAGTGAGGCAGATACGCAGTATTTT.

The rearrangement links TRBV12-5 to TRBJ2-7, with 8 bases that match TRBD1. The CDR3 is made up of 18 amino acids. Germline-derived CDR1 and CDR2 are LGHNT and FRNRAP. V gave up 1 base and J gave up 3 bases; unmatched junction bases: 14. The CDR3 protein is CASGLGRPGQVLLYEQYF. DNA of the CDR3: TGTGCTAGTGGTTTGGGACGCCCGGGACAGGTCCTTCTCTACGAGCAGTACTTC.

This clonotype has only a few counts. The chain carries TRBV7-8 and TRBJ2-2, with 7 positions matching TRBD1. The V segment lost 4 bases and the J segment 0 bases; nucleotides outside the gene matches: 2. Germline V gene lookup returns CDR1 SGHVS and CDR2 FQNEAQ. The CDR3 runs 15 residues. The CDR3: CASSWGTANTGELFF. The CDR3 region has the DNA TGTGCCAGCAGCTGGGGGACAGCGAACACCGGGGAGCTGTTTTTT.

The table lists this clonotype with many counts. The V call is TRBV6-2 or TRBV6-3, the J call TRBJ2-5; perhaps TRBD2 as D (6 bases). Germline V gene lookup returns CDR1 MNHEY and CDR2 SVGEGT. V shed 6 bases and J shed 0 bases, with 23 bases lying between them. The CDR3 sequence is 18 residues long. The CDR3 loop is CASRKSGLVGRYQETQYF. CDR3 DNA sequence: TGTGCCAGCAGAAAGTCCGGACTCGTGGGGAGGTACCAAGAGACCCAGTACTTC.

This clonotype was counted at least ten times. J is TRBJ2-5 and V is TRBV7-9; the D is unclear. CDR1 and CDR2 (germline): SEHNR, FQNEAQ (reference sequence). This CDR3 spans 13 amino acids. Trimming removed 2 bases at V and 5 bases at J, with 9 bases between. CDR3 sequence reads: CASSLRADETQYF. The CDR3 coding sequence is TGTGCCAGCAGCTTACGGGCAGATGAGACCCAGTACTTC.

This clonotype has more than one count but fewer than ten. The CDR3 DNA reads as TGCGCCAGCAGCTTGGGTCTAGCGGAAACCTACGAGCAGTACTTC. The encoded protein is CASSLGLAETYEQYF. The chain recombines TRBV5-1 with TRBJ2-7; 7 bases line up with TRBD2. Trimming took 0 bases from V and 2 from J; bases not matched to a gene: 5. This CDR3 has 15 amino acids. From germline, CDR1 is SGHRS and CDR2 YFSETQ.